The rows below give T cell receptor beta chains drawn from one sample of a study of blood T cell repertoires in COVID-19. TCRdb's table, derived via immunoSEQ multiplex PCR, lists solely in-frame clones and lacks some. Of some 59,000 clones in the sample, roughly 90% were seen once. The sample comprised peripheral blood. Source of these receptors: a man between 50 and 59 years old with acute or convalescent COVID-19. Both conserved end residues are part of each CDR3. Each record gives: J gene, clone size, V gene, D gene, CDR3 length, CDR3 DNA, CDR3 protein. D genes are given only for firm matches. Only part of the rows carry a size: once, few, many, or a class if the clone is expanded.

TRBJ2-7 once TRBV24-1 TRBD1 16 TGTGCCACCAGTGATACCGACAGGGGACAACCCTACGAGCAGTACTTC CATSDTDRGQPYEQYF
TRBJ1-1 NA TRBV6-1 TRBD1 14 TGTGCCAGCAGTGAAGTGACAGGGTGGACTGAAGCTTTCTTT CASSEVTGWTEAFF
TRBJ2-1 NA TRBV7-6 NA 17 TGTGCCAGCAGTTTTCGAGACAGGACAAGCTCCTACAATGAGCAGTTCTTC CASSFRDRTSSYNEQFF
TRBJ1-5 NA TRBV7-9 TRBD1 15 TGTGCCAGCAGCTCCGGACAGGGGGAGAATCAGCCCCAGCATTTT CASSSGQGENQPQHF
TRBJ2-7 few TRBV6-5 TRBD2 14 TGTGCCAGCAGGGCCGGGACTAGCGAGAACGAGCAGTACTTC CASRAGTSENEQYF
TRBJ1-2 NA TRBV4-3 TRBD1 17 TGCGCCAGCAGTCGCGCCGGGACAGGGGGTTCCCTCTATGGCTACACCTTC CASSRAGTGGSLYGYTF
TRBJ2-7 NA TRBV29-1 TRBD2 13 TGCAGCGTCGACCTAGCGGGAGCTTACGAGCAGTACTTC CSVDLAGAYEQYF
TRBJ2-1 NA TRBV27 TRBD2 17 TGTGCCAGCAGTTCTCCCTTCAGCGGGAGATCCTACAATGAGCAGTTCTTC CASSSPFSGRSYNEQFF
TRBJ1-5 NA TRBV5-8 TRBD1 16 TGTGCCAGCAGCATCGGGACAGGGGGAGGAAATCAGCCCCAGCATTTT CASSIGTGGGNQPQHF
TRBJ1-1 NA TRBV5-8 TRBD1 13 TGTGCCAGCAGCCTGACAGGGGGCACTGAAGCTTTCTTT CASSLTGGTEAFF
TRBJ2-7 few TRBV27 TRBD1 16 TGTGCCAGCACTCCTTTCCCGGGACAGGGGTCGAGGGAGCAGTACTTC CASTPFPGQGSREQYF
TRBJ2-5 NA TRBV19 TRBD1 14 TGTGCCAGTAGTTGGAGACAGGGTAGAGAGACCCAGTACTTC CASSWRQGRETQYF